This is a list of T cell receptor beta chains from one sample in a study of CD8 T cells in Susac syndrome. TCRdb re-analysed the immunoSEQ multiplex PCR reads in MiXCR, keeping a single row per CDR3 protein. The repertoire has 250,000 to 300,000 distinct CDR3 sequences, about 82% of them found once; the top ten carry around 0.21%. The sequenced sample was CD8+ T cells from PBMCs. These receptors originate from a human donor with multiple sclerosis. Both conserved end residues are trimmed from each CDR3. Fields, in order: clone size, V gene, CDR3 protein. Clone size, where shown, is once, few, many, or a class for clones that have expanded.

NA,TRBV14,ASSQVNLFGEQY
NA,TRBV28,ASSLLGAGANVLT
NA,TRBV7-2,ASSFRGSYGYT
NA,TRBV20-1,SARAGTVLVQRHPSSYNEQF
NA,TRBV6-2/TRBV6-3,ASSFYDARDSGSAGTQY
few,TRBV5-6,ASSLDQDYEQY
few,TRBV6-1,ASSWGQGLTGELF
once,TRBV27,ASSLVATGSSYGQY
NA,TRBV20-1,SARDRGGNYNEQF
NA,TRBV3-1,ASSHLLAGQNIQY
NA,TRBV7-9,ASSLVGQGTYEQY
NA,TRBV9,ASREAAPDHNEQF
NA,TRBV10-3,AISESSETGSTDTQY
NA,TRBV4-3,ASSMSLSEGGGQETQY
NA,TRBV4-2,ASSQDPAGVTGNEQF
once,TRBV7-2,ASSFLNGLADNEQF
NA,TRBV4-3,ASSQGLASGLNNEQF
NA,TRBV27,ASSPRLSGANVLT
NA,TRBV4-1,ASSHQIAGVSYEQY
NA,TRBV7-9,ASSLADRMAKNIQY
NA,TRBV21-1,ATLSRTGSTGELF
NA,TRBV7-9,ASSAMRGVNTEAF
NA,TRBV5-4,ASSSQENIQY
NA,TRBV5-1,ASSFGASNYGYT
few,TRBV12-3/TRBV12-4,ASSSTGLAAYEQY
few,TRBV5-1,ASRRDSLAPGWELF
NA,TRBV28,ASSLMQGGNEQF
NA,TRBV10-1,ASSELAGASEQY
NA,TRBV7-6,ASSPSAGYNYGYT
few,TRBV27,ASSLLPGQGVNEQY
NA,TRBV7-6,ASSFGDEQF
NA,TRBV15,ATSNRDRPLYNEQF
NA,TRBV27,ASSPLPGQGVLEAF
NA,TRBV19,ASSIVRYYSNQPQH
NA,TRBV3-1,ASGSGPPSCEKLF
NA,TRBV6-1,ASRPWETSYEQY
NA,TRBV5-1,ASSWTGPGGEQY
NA,TRBV19,ASSATSGRASYNEQF
NA,TRBV30,AWRRDLNTEAF
NA,TRBV19,ATASYQNTEAF
NA,TRBV7-9,ASSAGTAVSYEQY
NA,TRBV28,ASSFRSIEGRSYGYT
NA,TRBV25-1,ASSEKCYRGPAIDSNQPQH
NA,TRBV27,ASSSGGPSYEQY
NA,TRBV7-8,ASSFTGAGSSYNEQF
NA,TRBV20-1,SAIGLNTEAF
NA,TRBV20-1,SARDPGLAGVIDTQY
once,TRBV27,ASSPSQGPGNTIY